This T cell receptor (beta chain) came from a study of blood T cell repertoires in COVID-19. Study context: T cells, B-cell-depleted T cells, or PBMCs provided the cDNA or gDNA that served as material.

CDR1 and CDR2 from the germline V gene are MNHNY and SVGAGI (reference sequence). The CDR3 extends over 14 amino acids. J gave up 4 bases and V 6 bases, and 6 bases lay outside the gene matches. Assay: immunoSEQ multiplex PCR; the TCRdb copy retains only in-frame clones and omits some. Found here are about 70,000 clones, approximately 79% of them singletons; the top ten hold around 5.9%. Sequenced sample: peripheral blood. J is TRBJ2-7 and V is TRBV6-6, with TRBD1 identical over 10 bases. This receptor was taken from a woman between 55 and 75 years old with acute or convalescent COVID-19. CDR3 sequence: CASRRPGQGYEQYF. CDR3 DNA sequence: TGTGCCAGCAGACGACCGGGACAGGGGTACGAGCAGTACTTC.